Each of the 9 T cell receptor beta chains below was sequenced from the same sample in a study of blood T cell repertoires in COVID-19. Some clones are missing from TCRdb's copy, which holds only in-frame ones; the method was immunoSEQ multiplex PCR. Of 250,000 to 350,000 clones in the sample, around 90% are singletons; the top ten hold over 8%. Sequencing input: peripheral blood. Receptors originate from a young man with active or convalescent COVID-19.

The chain carries TRBV7-2 and TRBJ2-7, with 11 bases identical to TRBD1. The CDR3 sequence is 17 residues long. V shed 1 base, J shed 4 bases, and the junction held 9 bases outside the gene matches. Germline lookup yields CDR1 SGHTA and CDR2 FQGNSA. CDR3 DNA: TGTGCCAGCAGCTTAGATAGGACAGGGGGCATCTTGTACGAGCAGTACTTC. This gives the protein CASSLDRTGGILYEQYF.

This chain uses TRBV7-8 with TRBJ2-3, with 7 bases identical to TRBD1. This CDR3 spans 15 amino acids. Looked up from germline, CDR1 is SGHVS and CDR2 is FQNEAQ. The junction had 5 bases not matched to a gene; V was cut back by 4 bases and J by 1 base. Written as DNA, the CDR3 is TGTGCCAGCAGCTCCCGGGACAGTCGCACAGATACGCAGTATTTT. Translating gives CASSSRDSRTDTQYF. Looking up the rest from reference TRBV7-8 and TRBJ2-3 gives the full variable domain: GAGVSQSPRYKVAKRGQDVALRCDPISGHVSLFWYQQALGQGPEFLTYFQNEAQLDKSGLPSDRFFAERPEGSVSTLKIQRTQQEDSAVYLCASSSRDSRTDTQYFGPGTRLTVL.

The rearrangement uses TRBV11-2 and TRBJ1-2; D unclear. In germline, CDR1 is SGHAT, CDR2 FQNNGV. Trimming took 4 bases from V and 4 from J, leaving 4 bases between them. The length of the CDR3 is 11 residues. The CDR3 nucleotides are TGTGCCAGCAGCTCTAGCTATGGCTACACCTTC. Amino acid sequence: CASSSSYGYTF.

This chain links TRBV27 with TRBJ2-1; 8 bases map to TRBD1. V trimming: 5 bases; J trimming: 10 bases; junction bases outside the gene matches: 4. Germline V gives CDR1 MNHEY, CDR2 SMNVEV (reference sequence). The CDR3 consists of 12 residues. The CDR3 nucleotides read TGTGCCAGCAGTCCCCAGGGGGCCGAGCAGTTCTTC. Amino acids: CASSPQGAEQFF.

The rearrangement uses TRBV25-1 and TRBJ2-7; D ambiguous. CDR3 length: 14 residues. CDR1 is MGHDK, CDR2 SYGVNS, per germline. V shed 2 bases and J shed 6 bases, with 14 bases lying between them. CDR3 DNA: TGTGCCAGCAGTGAAGGGTTGGGCAGAGCCGAGCAGTACTTC. Protein sequence: CASSEGLGRAEQYF.

V is TRBV3-1 (or the pseudogene TRBV3-2) and J is TRBJ2-5; the D gene is possibly TRBD2 (6 bases). The CDR3 consists of 14 residues. Germline V gives CDR1 LGHDT, CDR2 YNNKEL (reference sequence). Trimming stripped 8 bases from V and 2 bases from J, with 15 bases between. The CDR3 coding sequence is TGTGCCAGCGCTTCGGGACTTATACAAGAGACCCAGTACTTC. Translating gives CASASGLIQETQYF.

The gene calls are TRBV19 and TRBJ1-5; 7 nucleotides align to TRBD1. CDR3 size: 15 residues. J was trimmed by 2 bases and V by 4 bases; bases with no gene match: 5. The germline CDR1 and CDR2 sequences are LNHDA and SQIVND (reference sequence). CDR3 bases: TGTGCCAGTAGTACACAGGGGCGGGGCAATCAGCCCCAGCATTTT. It yields the protein CASSTQGRGNQPQHF. Combining the CDR3 with reference TRBV19 and TRBJ1-5 gives the whole variable domain DGGITQSPKYLFRKEGQNVTLSCEQNLNHDAMYWYRQDPGQGLRLIYYSQIVNDFQKGDIAEGYSVSREKKESFPLTVTSAQKNPTAFYLCASSTQGRGNQPQHFGDGTRLSIL.

The chain is built from TRBV5-1 and TRBJ2-5; 9 bases map to TRBD2. V was clipped by 5 bases and J by 5 bases; unmatched bases: 7. Germline CDR1 reads SGHRS; CDR2 reads YFSETQ. The CDR3 runs to 14 residues. CDR3 region: CASSAGTSRETQYF. CDR3 sequence (DNA): TGCGCCAGCAGTGCCGGGACTAGCAGGGAGACCCAGTACTTC.

The V and J genes are TRBV29-1 and TRBJ1-2; D ambiguous. V was clipped by 6 bases and J by 3 bases, with 11 bases between them. CDR3 length: 12 residues. CDR1 is SQVTM, CDR2 ANQGSEA, per germline. The chain's CDR3 is CSVLTRYYGYTF. The CDR3 DNA sequence: TGCAGCGTGCTGACAAGATACTATGGCTACACCTTC. Supplemented by reference TRBV29-1 and TRBJ1-2, the full variable domain reads SAVISQKPSRDICQRGTSLTIQCQVDSQVTMMFWYRQQPGQSLTLIATANQGSEATYESGFVIDKFPISRPNLTFSTLTVSNMSPEDSSIYLCSVLTRYYGYTFGSGTRLTVV.